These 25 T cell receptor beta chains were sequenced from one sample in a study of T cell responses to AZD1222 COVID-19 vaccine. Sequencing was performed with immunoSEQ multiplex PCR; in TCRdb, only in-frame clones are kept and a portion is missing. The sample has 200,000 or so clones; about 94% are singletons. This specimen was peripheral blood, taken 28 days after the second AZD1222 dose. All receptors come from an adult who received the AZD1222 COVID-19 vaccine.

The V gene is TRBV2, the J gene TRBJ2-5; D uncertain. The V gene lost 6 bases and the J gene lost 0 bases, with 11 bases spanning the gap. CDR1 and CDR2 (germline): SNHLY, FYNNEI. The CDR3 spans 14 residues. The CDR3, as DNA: TGTGCCAGCAGCGATAACAAGAACCAAGAGACCCAGTACTTC. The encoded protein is CASSDNKNQETQYF.

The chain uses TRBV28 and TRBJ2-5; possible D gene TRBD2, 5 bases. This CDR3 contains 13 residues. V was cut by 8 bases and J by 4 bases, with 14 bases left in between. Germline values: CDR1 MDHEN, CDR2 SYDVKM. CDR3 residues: CASGKAGPETQYF. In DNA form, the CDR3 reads TGTGCCAGCGGGAAGGCGGGTCCAGAGACCCAGTACTTC.

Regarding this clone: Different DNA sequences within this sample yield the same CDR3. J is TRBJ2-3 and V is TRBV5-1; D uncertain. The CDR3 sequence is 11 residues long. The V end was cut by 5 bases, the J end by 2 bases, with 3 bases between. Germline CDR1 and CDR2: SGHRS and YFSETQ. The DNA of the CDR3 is TGCGCCAGCAGTTTCACAGATACGCAGTATTTT. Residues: CASSFTDTQYF.

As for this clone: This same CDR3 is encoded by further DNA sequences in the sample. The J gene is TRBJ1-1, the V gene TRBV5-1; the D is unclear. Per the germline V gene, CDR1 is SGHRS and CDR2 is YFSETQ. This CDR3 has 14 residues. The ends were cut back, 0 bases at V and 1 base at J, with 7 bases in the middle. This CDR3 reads CASSLGGTNTEAFF. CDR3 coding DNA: TGCGCCAGCAGCTTGGGGGGAACGAACACTGAAGCTTTCTTT.

The DNA for the CDR3 is TGTGCCAGCAGCTACCACCGGAATCAGCCCCAGCATTTT. Translated: CASSYHRNQPQHF. The chain recombines TRBV7-2 with TRBJ1-5; D gene uncertain. Germline CDR1 and CDR2: SGHTA and FQGNSA. This CDR3 has 13 amino acids. Trimming removed 4 bases at V and 4 bases at J, with 8 bases between. The full variable domain, with the rest looked up from reference TRBV7-2 and TRBJ1-5, is GAGVSQSPSNKVTEKGKDVELRCDPISGHTALYWYRQSLGQGLEFLIYFQGNSAPDKSGLPSDRFSAERTGGSVSTLTIQRTQQEDSAVYLCASSYHRNQPQHFGDGTRLSIL.

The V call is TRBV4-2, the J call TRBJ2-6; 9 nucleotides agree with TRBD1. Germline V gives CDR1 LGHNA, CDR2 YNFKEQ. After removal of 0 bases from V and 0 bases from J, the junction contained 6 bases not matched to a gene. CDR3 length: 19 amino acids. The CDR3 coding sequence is TGTGCCAGCAGCCAAGAGTTGAGGACAGGGGCCTCTGGGGCCAACGTCCTGACTTTC. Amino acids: CASSQELRTGASGANVLTF.

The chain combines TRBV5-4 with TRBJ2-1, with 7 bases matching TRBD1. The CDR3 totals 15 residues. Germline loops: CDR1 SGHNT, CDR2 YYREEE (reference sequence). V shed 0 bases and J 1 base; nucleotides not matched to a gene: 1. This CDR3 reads CASSLGQGSYNEQFF. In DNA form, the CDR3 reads TGTGCCAGCAGCTTGGGACAGGGATCCTACAATGAGCAGTTCTTC.

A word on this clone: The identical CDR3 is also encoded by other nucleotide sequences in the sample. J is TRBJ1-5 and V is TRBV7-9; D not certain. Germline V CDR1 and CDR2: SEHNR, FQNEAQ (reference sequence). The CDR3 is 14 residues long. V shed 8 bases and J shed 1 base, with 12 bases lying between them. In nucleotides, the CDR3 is TGTGCCAGCTCACCGGGAGGGAGCAATCAGCCCCAGCATTTT. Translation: CASSPGGSNQPQHF. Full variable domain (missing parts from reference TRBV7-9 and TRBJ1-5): DTGVSQNPRHKITKRGQNVTFRCDPISEHNRLYWYRQTLGQGPEFLTYFQNEAQLEKSRLLSDRFSAERPKGSFSTLEIQRTEQGDSAMYLCASSPGGSNQPQHFGDGTRLSIL.

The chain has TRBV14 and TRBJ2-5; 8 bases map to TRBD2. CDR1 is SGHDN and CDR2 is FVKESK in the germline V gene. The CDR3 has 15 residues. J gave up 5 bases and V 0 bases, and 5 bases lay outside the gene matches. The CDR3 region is CASSQDQLAAETQYF. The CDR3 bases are TGTGCCAGCAGCCAAGATCAACTAGCGGCGGAGACCCAGTACTTC.

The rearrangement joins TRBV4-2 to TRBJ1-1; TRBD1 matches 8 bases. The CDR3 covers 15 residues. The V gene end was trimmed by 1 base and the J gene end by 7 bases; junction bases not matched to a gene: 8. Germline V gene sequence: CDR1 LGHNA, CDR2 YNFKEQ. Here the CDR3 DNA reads TGTGCCAGCAGCCAAGCCCAGGGGGCGCAGGTTGAAGCTTTCTTT. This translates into CASSQAQGAQVEAFF.

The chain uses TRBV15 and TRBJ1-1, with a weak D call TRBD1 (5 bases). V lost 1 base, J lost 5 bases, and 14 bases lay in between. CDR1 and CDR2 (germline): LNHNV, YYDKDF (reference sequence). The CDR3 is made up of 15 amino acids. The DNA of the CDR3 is TGTGCCACCAGCAGAGCTAGGGGCACTGGGACTGAAGCTTTCTTT. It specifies CATSRARGTGTEAFF.

The CDR3 region has the DNA TGTGCCAGCCAGACCTTCGGGACAGGGGGCACTGAAGCTTTCTTT. Amino acid sequence: CASQTFGTGGTEAFF. V gene TRBV25-1 combines with J gene TRBJ1-1; 11 bases are a match to TRBD1. V gave up 8 bases and J gave up 4 bases; unmatched junction bases: 9. This CDR3 has 15 amino acids. Germline V gene sequence: CDR1 MGHDK, CDR2 SYGVNS. The variable domain in full, completed from reference TRBV25-1 and TRBJ1-1, reads EADIYQTPRYLVIGTGKKITLECSQTMGHDKMYWYQQDPGMELHLIHYSYGVNSTEKGDLSSESTVSRIRTEHFPLTLESARPSHTSQYLCASQTFGTGGTEAFFGQGTRLTVV.

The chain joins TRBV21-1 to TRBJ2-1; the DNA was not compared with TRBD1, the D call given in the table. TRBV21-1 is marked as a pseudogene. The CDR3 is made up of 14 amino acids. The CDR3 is CASRDRGSYNEQFF. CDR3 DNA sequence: TGTGCCAGCAGGGACAGAGGATCCTACAATGAGCAGTTCTTC.

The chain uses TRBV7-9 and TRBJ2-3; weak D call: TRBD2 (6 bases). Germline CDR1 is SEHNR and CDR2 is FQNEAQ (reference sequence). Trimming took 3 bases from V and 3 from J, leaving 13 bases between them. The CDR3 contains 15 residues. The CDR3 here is CASSLEGWGTDTQYF. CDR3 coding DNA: TGTGCCAGCAGCTTGGAGGGCTGGGGTACAGATACGCAGTATTTT.

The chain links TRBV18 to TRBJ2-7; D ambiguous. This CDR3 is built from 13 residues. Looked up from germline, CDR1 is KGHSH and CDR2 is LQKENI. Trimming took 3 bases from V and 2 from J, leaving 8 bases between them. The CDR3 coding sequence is TGTGCCAGCTCACCGGCCGTCGCCTACGAGCAGTACTTC. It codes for CASSPAVAYEQYF.

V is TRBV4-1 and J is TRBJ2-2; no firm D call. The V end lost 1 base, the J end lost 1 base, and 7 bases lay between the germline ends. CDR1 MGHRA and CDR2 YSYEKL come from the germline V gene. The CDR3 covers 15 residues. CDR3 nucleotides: TGCGCCAGCAGCCAAGCCACAAAGAACACCGGGGAGCTGTTTTTT. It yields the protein CASSQATKNTGELFF.

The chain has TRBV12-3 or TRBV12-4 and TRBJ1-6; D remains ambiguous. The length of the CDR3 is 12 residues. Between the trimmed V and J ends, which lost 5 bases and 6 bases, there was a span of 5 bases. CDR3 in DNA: TGTGCCAGCAGTCATTCTAATTCACCCCTCCACTTT. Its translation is CASSHSNSPLHF.

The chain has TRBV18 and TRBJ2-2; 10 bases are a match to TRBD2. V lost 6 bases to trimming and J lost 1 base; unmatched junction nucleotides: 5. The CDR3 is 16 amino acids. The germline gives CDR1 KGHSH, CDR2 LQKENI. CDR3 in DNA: TGTGCCAGCTCCCCCCTAGCGGGGGTGAACACCGGGGAGCTGTTTTTT. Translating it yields CASSPLAGVNTGELFF.

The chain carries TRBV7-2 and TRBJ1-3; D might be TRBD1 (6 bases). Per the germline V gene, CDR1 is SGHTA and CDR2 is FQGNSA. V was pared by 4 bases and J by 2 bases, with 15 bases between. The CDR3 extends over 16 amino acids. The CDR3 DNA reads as TGTGCCAGCAGCTCCCCACAGGGAGTAGCTGGAAACACCATATATTTT. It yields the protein CASSSPQGVAGNTIYF.

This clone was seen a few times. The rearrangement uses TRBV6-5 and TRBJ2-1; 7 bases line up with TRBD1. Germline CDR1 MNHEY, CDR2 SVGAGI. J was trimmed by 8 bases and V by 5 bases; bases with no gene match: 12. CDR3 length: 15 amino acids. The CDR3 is CASSKGAGLSYEQFF. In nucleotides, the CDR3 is TGTGCCAGCAGTAAGGGGGCAGGGTTATCTTATGAGCAGTTCTTC.

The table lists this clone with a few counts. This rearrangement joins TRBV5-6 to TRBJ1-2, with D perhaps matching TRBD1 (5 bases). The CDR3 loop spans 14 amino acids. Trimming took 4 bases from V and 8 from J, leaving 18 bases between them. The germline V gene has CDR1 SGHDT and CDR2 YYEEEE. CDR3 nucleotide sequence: TGTGCCAGCAGCGCCGGGACCCTCTGGTCGGGCTACACCTTC. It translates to CASSAGTLWSGYTF.

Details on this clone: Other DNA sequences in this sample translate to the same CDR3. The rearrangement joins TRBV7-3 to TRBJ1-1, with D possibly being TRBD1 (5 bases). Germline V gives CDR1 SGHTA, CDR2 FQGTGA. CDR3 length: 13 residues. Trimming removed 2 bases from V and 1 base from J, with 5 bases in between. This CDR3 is CASSLGQNTEAFF. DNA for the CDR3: TGTGCCAGCAGCTTAGGACAGAACACTGAAGCTTTCTTT. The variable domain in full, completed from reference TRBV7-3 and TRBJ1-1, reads GAGVSQTPSNKVTEKGKYVELRCDPISGHTALYWYRQSLGQGPEFLIYFQGTGAADDSGLPNDRFFAVRPEGSVSTLKIQRTERGDSAVYLCASSLGQNTEAFFGQGTRLTVV.

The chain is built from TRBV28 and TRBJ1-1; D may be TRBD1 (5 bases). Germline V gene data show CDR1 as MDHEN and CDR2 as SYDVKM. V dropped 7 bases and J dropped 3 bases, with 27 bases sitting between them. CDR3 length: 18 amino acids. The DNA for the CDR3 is TGTGCCAGCATCGGGGATCGGGGAAAGAGACAGAGATACACTGAAGCTTTCTTT. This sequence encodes CASIGDRGKRQRYTEAFF.

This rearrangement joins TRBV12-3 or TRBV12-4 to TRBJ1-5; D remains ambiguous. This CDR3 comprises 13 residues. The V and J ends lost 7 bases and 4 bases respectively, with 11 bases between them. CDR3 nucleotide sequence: TGTGCCAGCACCCCAAGGATGAATCAGCCCCAGCATTTT. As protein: CASTPRMNQPQHF.

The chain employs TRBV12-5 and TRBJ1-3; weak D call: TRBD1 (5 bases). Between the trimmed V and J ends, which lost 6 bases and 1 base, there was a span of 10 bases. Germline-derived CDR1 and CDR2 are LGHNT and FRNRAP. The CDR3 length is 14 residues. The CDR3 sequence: CASGSGASGNTIYF. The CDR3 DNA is TGTGCTAGTGGCTCCGGGGCTTCTGGAAACACCATATATTTT.